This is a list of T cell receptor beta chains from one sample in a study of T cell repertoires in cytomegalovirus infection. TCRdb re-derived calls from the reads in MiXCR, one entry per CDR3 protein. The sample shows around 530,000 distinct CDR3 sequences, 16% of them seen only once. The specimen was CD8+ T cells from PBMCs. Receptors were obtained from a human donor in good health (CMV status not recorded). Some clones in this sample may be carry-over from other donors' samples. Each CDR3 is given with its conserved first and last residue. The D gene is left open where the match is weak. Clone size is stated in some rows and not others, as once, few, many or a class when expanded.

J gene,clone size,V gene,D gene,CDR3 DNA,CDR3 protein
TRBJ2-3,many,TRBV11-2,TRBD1,TGTGCCAGCAGCTCTAGGACAGGGTTCGGAGATACGCAGTATTTT,CASSSRTGFGDTQYF
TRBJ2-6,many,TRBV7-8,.,TGTGCCAGCAGCCTAAAGGGGGGGGTTGGGGCCAACGTCCTGACTTTC,CASSLKGGVGANVLTF
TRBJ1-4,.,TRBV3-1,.,TGTGCCAGCAGCCAACCCATAGGTGGGGGGCTACGGAGAGAAAAACTGTTTTTT,CASSQPIGGGLRREKLFF
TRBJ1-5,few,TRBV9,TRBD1,TGTGCCAGCAGCATACAGGGGGATAGCAATCAGCCCCAGCATTTT,CASSIQGDSNQPQHF
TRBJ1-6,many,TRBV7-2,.,TGTGCCAGCAGCTTAGTGGGACCCCCTAGGGCACCCCTCCACTTT,CASSLVGPPRAPLHF
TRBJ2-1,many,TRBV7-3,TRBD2,TGTGCCAGCAGCTCCTCAGCGGGGGAGGGAGAGCAGTTCTTC,CASSSSAGEGEQFF
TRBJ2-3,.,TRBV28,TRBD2,TGTGCCAGCAGTCCCAGGAGGGAGGGCATGCCAGATACGCAGTATTTT,CASSPRREGMPDTQYF
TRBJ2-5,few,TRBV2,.,TGTGCCAGCACCCGAAAGGTGGTGGATCAAGAGACCCAGTACTTC,CASTRKVVDQETQYF
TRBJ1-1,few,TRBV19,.,TGTGCCAGTAGTATAGACGGAATTCTGAACACTGAAGCTTTCTTT,CASSIDGILNTEAFF
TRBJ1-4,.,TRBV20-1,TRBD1,TGCAGTGCTCCCACAACTATTACAGGGGAGACTGAAAAACTGTTTTTT,CSAPTTITGETEKLFF
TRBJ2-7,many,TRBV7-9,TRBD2,TGTGCCAGCAGCCAACGGACTAGCGGGATTTCCTACGAGCAGTACTTC,CASSQRTSGISYEQYF
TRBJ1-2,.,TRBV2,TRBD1,TGTGTTAGCCGGGACAGGGAGATCACCTTC,CVSRDREITF
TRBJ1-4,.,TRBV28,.,TGTGCCAGCAGTTTCCGGCAGCTTAATGAAAAACTGTTTTTT,CASSFRQLNEKLFF
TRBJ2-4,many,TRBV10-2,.,TGCGCCAGCAGCCCGGGAAACATTCAGTACTTC,CASSPGNIQYF